These T cell receptor beta chains were read from a single sample in a study of cytomegalovirus exposure and HLA in healthy donors. TCRdb keeps only in-frame clones here, not all; method: immunoSEQ multiplex PCR. The sample records some 110,000 clones, 74% being singletons. The specimen sequenced was PBMCs. Every receptor here comes from a woman in her 50s in good health and CMV-seropositive. CDR3s include the opening cysteine and the closing phenylalanine or tryptophan. D genes are given only for firm matches. Size is omitted from some rows. Given values are once, few, many or a class for expanded clones.

V: TRBV10-3; length: 13; D: .; J: TRBJ2-7; size: .; CDR3: CAISESSSPEQYF; DNA: TGTGCCATCAGTGAGTCGTCTAGCCCGGAGCAGTACTTC
V: TRBV19; length: 14; D: .; J: TRBJ1-1; size: .; CDR3: CASSIGGGETEAFF; DNA: TGTGCCAGTAGTATAGGAGGGGGAGAAACTGAAGCTTTCTTT
V: TRBV4-3; length: 17; D: .; J: TRBJ2-1; size: .; CDR3: CASSQDWRSSSYNEQFF; DNA: TGCGCCAGCAGCCAAGATTGGAGGTCGAGCTCCTACAATGAGCAGTTCTTC
V: TRBV30; length: 15; D: .; J: TRBJ1-2; size: few; CDR3: CAWNSQGGAGVGYTF; DNA: TGTGCCTGGAATTCGCAGGGTGGGGCAGGAGTTGGCTACACCTTC
V: TRBV19; length: 12; D: .; J: TRBJ1-1; size: .; CDR3: CASSIARGEAFF; DNA: TGTGCCAGTAGTATCGCCCGGGGTGAAGCTTTCTTT
V: TRBV15; length: 14; D: TRBD1; J: TRBJ1-2; size: .; CDR3: CATSILGQLYGYTF; DNA: TGTGCCACCAGCATACTGGGACAGCTCTATGGCTACACCTTC
V: TRBV7-9; length: 14; D: TRBD1; J: TRBJ2-1; size: .; CDR3: CARSTGTGDNEQFF; DNA: TGTGCCCGCAGCACAGGGACAGGGGACAATGAGCAGTTCTTC
V: TRBV5-1; length: 14; D: TRBD1; J: TRBJ2-2; size: .; CDR3: CASSPEQGTGELFF; DNA: TGCGCCAGCAGCCCCGAACAGGGGACCGGGGAGCTGTTTTTT
V: TRBV4-1; length: 15; D: .; J: TRBJ1-3; size: .; CDR3: CASSQGQLSGNTIYF; DNA: TGCGCCAGCAGCCAAGGACAGCTCTCTGGAAACACCATATATTTT
V: TRBV29-1; length: 15; D: TRBD1; J: TRBJ2-7; size: .; CDR3: CSVAMTGGQSYEQYF; DNA: TGCAGCGTCGCTATGACAGGGGGACAATCCTACGAGCAGTACTTC
V: TRBV28; length: 16; D: .; J: TRBJ1-1; size: .; CDR3: CASSLGTGGLGTEAFF; DNA: TGTGCCAGCAGTTTAGGGACGGGGGGCCTGGGCACTGAAGCTTTCTTT
V: TRBV12-5; length: 15; D: .; J: TRBJ2-2; size: .; CDR3: CASGLETGLTGELFF; DNA: TGTGCTAGTGGTTTGGAAACAGGGCTCACCGGGGAGCTGTTTTTT
V: TRBV28; length: 13; D: TRBD1; J: TRBJ2-1; size: .; CDR3: CASVGTGDNEQFF; DNA: TGTGCCAGCGTAGGGACAGGAGACAATGAGCAGTTCTTC
V: TRBV18; length: 16; D: TRBD2; J: TRBJ2-5; size: .; CDR3: CASSATSGGAGETQYF; DNA: TGTGCCAGCTCAGCTACTAGCGGGGGGGCCGGTGAGACCCAGTACTTC
V: TRBV4-2; length: 16; D: TRBD2; J: TRBJ2-5; size: .; CDR3: CASSQDGTSGAGGQYF; DNA: TGTGCCAGCAGCCAAGACGGAACGAGCGGGGCAGGCGGGCAGTACTTC
V: TRBV7-2; length: 18; D: .; J: TRBJ2-3; size: .; CDR3: CASSFRWRDFSSSDTQYF; DNA: TGTGCCAGCAGCTTTCGGTGGCGGGACTTCTCGTCCTCAGATACGCAGTATTTT
V: TRBV28; length: 17; D: TRBD1; J: TRBJ2-6; size: once; CDR3: CASSFPTGGHGANVLTF; DNA: TGTGCCAGCAGTTTTCCGACAGGGGGCCATGGGGCCAACGTCCTGACTTTC
V: TRBV2; length: 13; D: TRBD2; J: TRBJ2-7; size: few; CDR3: CASRGGTTYEQYF; DNA: TGTGCCAGCCGTGGTGGGACTACCTACGAGCAGTACTTC
V: TRBV19; length: 14; D: TRBD1; J: TRBJ2-7; size: .; CDR3: CASSPQGTASEQYF; DNA: TGTGCCAGTAGTCCACAGGGGACGGCCTCCGAGCAGTACTTC
V: TRBV28; length: 17; D: TRBD2; J: TRBJ2-3; size: .; CDR3: CASSPRTSGAPTDTQYF; DNA: TGTGCCAGCAGTCCACGGACTAGCGGTGCACCCACAGATACGCAGTATTTT
V: TRBV15; length: 15; D: .; J: TRBJ2-5; size: .; CDR3: CATSRDSWAGETQYF; DNA: TGTGCCACCAGCAGAGATAGTTGGGCAGGGGAGACCCAGTACTTC
V: TRBV7-9; length: 13; D: .; J: TRBJ2-3; size: .; CDR3: CASSPAAVGTQYF; DNA: TGTGCCAGCAGCCCAGCGGCAGTAGGTACGCAGTATTTT